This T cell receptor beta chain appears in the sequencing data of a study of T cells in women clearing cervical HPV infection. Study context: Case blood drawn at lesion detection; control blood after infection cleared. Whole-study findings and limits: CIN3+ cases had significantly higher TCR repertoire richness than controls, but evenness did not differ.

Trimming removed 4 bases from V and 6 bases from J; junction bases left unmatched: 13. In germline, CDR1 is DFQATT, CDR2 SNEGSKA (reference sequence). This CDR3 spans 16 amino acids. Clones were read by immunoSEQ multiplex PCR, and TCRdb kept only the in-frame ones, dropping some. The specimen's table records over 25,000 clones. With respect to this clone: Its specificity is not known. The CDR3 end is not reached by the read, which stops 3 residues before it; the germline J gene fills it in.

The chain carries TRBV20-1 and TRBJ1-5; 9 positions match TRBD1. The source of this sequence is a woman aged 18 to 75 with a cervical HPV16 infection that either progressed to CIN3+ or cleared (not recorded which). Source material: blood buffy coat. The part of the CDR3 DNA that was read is TGCAGTGCTACTGGGCCGTCGGGACAGGGACTTCAGCCC. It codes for CSATGPSGQGLQP. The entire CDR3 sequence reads CSATGPSGQGLQPQHF.